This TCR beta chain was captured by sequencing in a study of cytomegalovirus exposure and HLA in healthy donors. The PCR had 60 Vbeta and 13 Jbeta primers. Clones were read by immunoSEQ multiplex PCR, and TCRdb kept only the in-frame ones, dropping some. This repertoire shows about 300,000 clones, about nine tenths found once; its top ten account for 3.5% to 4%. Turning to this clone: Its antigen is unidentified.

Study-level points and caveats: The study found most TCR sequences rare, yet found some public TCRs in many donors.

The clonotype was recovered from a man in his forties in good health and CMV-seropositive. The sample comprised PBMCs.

The CDR3 sequence: CASSTASWTGELFF. In DNA, the CDR3 is TGTGCCAGTAGTACGGCTAGCTGGACCGGGGAGCTGTTTTTT. The chain carries TRBV19 and TRBJ2-2, with D perhaps matching TRBD2 (5 bases). The CDR3 length is 14 residues. The germline V gene has CDR1 LNHDA and CDR2 SQIVND (reference sequence). Trimming took 4 bases from V and 5 from J, leaving 11 bases between them. The full variable domain, its missing parts supplied by reference TRBV19 and TRBJ2-2, is DGGITQSPKYLFRKEGQNVTLSCEQNLNHDAMYWYRQDPGQGLRLIYYSQIVNDFQKGDIAEGYSVSREKKESFPLTVTSAQKNPTAFYLCASSTASWTGELFFGEGSRLTVL.